This T cell receptor (beta chain) derives from a study of cytomegalovirus exposure and HLA in healthy donors. Germline V gene data show CDR1 as SEHNR and CDR2 as FQNEAQ (reference sequence). This CDR3 spans 15 amino acids. The V gene lost 1 base and the J gene lost 1 base, with 10 bases spanning the gap. This clone has just a few counts. Its cognate antigen is unknown. Notes on the study in general: The authors considered a cluster of highly shared sequence variants likely to be a sequencing artifact. Further analysis was carried out later, and it showed several of the most significant clusters appearing linked to common viral pathogens. For TCR beta chains, V- and J-gene trimming was later linked to a missense DCLRE1C variant.

PCR employed 60 Vbeta and 13 Jbeta primers. Some clones are missing from TCRdb's copy, which holds only in-frame ones; the method was immunoSEQ multiplex PCR. The sample has more than 85,000 clones, about 62% seen once. The sequence came from a human donor in good health. The V gene is TRBV7-9, the J gene TRBJ1-1; D not resolved. Sequenced input: PBMCs. The chain's CDR3 is CASSLGPDSNTEAFF. CDR3 sequence (DNA): TGTGCCAGCAGCTTAGGTCCAGACTCGAACACTGAAGCTTTCTTT.